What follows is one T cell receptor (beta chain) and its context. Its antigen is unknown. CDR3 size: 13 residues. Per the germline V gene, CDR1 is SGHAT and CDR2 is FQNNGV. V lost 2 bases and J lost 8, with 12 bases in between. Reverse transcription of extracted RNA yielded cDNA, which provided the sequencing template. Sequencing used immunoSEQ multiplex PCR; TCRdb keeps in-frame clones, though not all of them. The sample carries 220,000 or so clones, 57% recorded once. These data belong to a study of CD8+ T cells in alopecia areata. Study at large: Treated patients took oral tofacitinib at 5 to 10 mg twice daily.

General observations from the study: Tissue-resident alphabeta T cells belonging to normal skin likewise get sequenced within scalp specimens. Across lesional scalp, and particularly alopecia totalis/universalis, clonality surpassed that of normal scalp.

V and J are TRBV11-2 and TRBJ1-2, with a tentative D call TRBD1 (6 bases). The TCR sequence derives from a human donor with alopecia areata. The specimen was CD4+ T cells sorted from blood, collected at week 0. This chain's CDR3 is CASSLSRDTGYTF. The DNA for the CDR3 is TGTGCCAGCAGCTTAAGTCGGGACACGGGCTACACCTTC.